The rows below give T cell receptor beta chains drawn from one sample of a study of read filtering for tumor transcriptome and immune sequencing. TCRdb called the reads again in MiXCR, with one record for every CDR3 protein. The table lists 15,000 to 20,000 distinct CDR3 sequences, 22% of them singletons. Sequences were obtained from a population of CD138-negative cells sorted from bone marrow. These receptors were collected from a donor aged 40 or older with multiple myeloma. CDR3s include the opening cysteine and the closing phenylalanine or tryptophan. The order of the fields is CDR3 protein, J gene, clone size, V gene. Expanded clones are given a class, and other clones once, few, many or no size at all.

CDR3: CSVGEIDRRPEAFF; J: TRBJ1-1; size: many; V: TRBV29-1
CDR3: CASSPGGKGYGYTF; J: TRBJ1-2; size: many; V: TRBV13
CDR3: CSAPTSLNEQFF; J: TRBJ2-1; size: -; V: TRBV20-1
CDR3: CASSLADPKNIQYF; J: TRBJ2-4; size: -; V: TRBV5-1
CDR3: CASSLGDWQPYEQYF; J: TRBJ2-7; size: -; V: TRBV7-2
CDR3: CASSGTYNEQFF; J: TRBJ2-1; size: -; V: TRBV28
CDR3: CASSQESGDGIQYF; J: TRBJ2-4; size: many; V: TRBV3-1
CDR3: CSAYSGRAWGTQYF; J: TRBJ2-5; size: -; V: TRBV29-1
CDR3: CSVERETTWELFF; J: TRBJ2-2; size: few; V: TRBV29-1
CDR3: CSVGGYQETQYF; J: TRBJ2-5; size: many; V: TRBV29-1
CDR3: CASSPGTGGFEAFF; J: TRBJ1-1; size: many; V: TRBV7-9
CDR3: CASSSEGADTQYF; J: TRBJ2-3; size: many; V: TRBV28
CDR3: CASSFPLAGVSEQYF; J: TRBJ2-7; size: many; V: TRBV5-4
CDR3: CSARGTSGRIYQETQYF; J: TRBJ2-5; size: many; V: TRBV20-1
CDR3: CASSLGDSNYGYTF; J: TRBJ1-2; size: many; V: TRBV5-4
CDR3: CASSYSGGYDEQSF; J: TRBJ2-1; size: -; V: TRBV6-5
CDR3: CSAILAGEGGTQYF; J: TRBJ2-3; size: -; V: TRBV20-1
CDR3: CSARDPTSGGGRGTQYF; J: TRBJ2-3; size: -; V: TRBV20-1
CDR3: CSVEATGVGSYEQYF; J: TRBJ2-7; size: many; V: TRBV29-1
CDR3: CASRGDPDTQYF; J: TRBJ2-3; size: -; V: TRBV2
CDR3: CASRPSGTSGTDTQYF; J: TRBJ2-3; size: hyperexpanded; V: TRBV19
CDR3: CAISDRLPIPVTYEQYF; J: TRBJ2-7; size: few; V: TRBV10-3
CDR3: CASSPGQSTDAQYF; J: TRBJ2-3; size: -; V: TRBV11-3
CDR3: CASSFRDTTYNEQFF; J: TRBJ2-1; size: -; V: TRBV5-1
CDR3: CSARDEGLRPVPEGTDTQYF; J: TRBJ2-3; size: many; V: TRBV20-1
CDR3: CTSSHGTSGSQETQYF; J: TRBJ2-5; size: -; V: TRBV3-1
CDR3: CASSQSGTSSSYEQYF; J: TRBJ2-7; size: -; V: TRBV14
CDR3: CASGQVRQGSTEALF; J: TRBJ1-1; size: -; V: TRBV14
CDR3: CSVQGEQGTAEAFF; J: TRBJ1-1; size: many; V: TRBV29-1
CDR3: CASSIIDRGMSGANVLTF; J: TRBJ2-6; size: many; V: TRBV19
CDR3: CASSYSGGVGNEQFF; J: TRBJ2-1; size: many; V: TRBV6-5
CDR3: CASSLDAYQPQHF; J: TRBJ1-5; size: -; V: TRBV5-1
CDR3: CASSSYNEQFF; J: TRBJ2-1; size: many; V: TRBV28
CDR3: CASRSSGSYEQYF; J: TRBJ2-7; size: medium-sized; V: TRBV14
CDR3: CASSSGLAGGYEQYF; J: TRBJ2-7; size: -; V: TRBV11-2
CDR3: CAWSNAGGGNHPQHF; J: TRBJ1-5; size: once; V: TRBV30
CDR3: CASSSGLAGYNEQFF; J: TRBJ2-1; size: few; V: TRBV7-3
CDR3: CSVYGQGAYEQYF; J: TRBJ2-7; size: few; V: TRBV29-1
CDR3: CASSLVGDRTRYGYTF; J: TRBJ1-2; size: medium-sized; V: TRBV12-3/TRBV12-4
CDR3: CASSPGGGGGSHNEQFF; J: TRBJ2-1; size: -; V: TRBV28